This TCR beta chain was identified in a study of blood T cell repertoires in COVID-19. Overall study context: Acute-phase and convalescent COVID-19 samples originated in the United States, Italy and Spain.

Germline V lookup: CDR1 SNHLY, CDR2 FYNNEI. The CDR3 runs to 14 residues. Trimming pared 10 bases from V and 0 bases from J, leaving 15 bases between. Per the authors' pipeline: Nucleated cell counts were estimated from reference gene primer amplification. Sequencing was performed with immunoSEQ multiplex PCR; in TCRdb, only in-frame clones are kept and a portion is missing. V, J and clone size were drawn from that table, and D and trimming were deduced from the DNA. The sample holds approximately 160,000 clones, approximately 82% seen once. This clone was recorded once. This chain links TRBV2 with TRBJ1-1; D might be TRBD1 (6 bases). Sequenced: peripheral blood. This clonotype originated in a woman aged 45 to 65 in a cohort sampled during active or convalescent COVID-19. The CDR3 loop is CATRGGDMNTEAFF. CDR3 coding DNA: TGTGCCACCCGCGGGGGGGACATGAACACTGAAGCTTTCTTT.